These 2 T cell receptor beta chains were sequenced from one sample in a study of T cells after yellow fever vaccination. TCRdb recomputed calls from the 5' RACE reads with MiXCR, one row per CDR3 protein. The table includes over 300,000 distinct CDR3 sequences, roughly 3.9% detected once. Specimen: PBMCs, collected 5 days after the yellow fever booster vaccination. Receptor source: a man aged 18 to 35 who received the YFV17D yellow fever vaccine.

This clonotype was found a few times. The CDR3 sequence is CASSPRETSTDTQYF. The DNA of the CDR3 is TGTGCCAGCAGCCCTAGGGAGACTAGCACAGATACGCAGTATTTT. The chain has TRBV7-2 and TRBJ2-3; TRBD2 might be the D (5 bases). The CDR3 consists of 15 residues. Trimming took 5 bases from V and 0 from J, leaving 12 bases between them. CDR1 is SGHTA and CDR2 is FQGNSA in the germline V gene.

This clonotype was found a few times. The gene calls are TRBV5-1 and TRBJ2-4; D remains unclear. Trimming shortened V by 4 bases and J by 1 base, and 21 bases separated the two germline ends. CDR1 is SGHRS and CDR2 is YFSETQ in the germline V gene. The CDR3 loop spans 18 amino acids. Here the CDR3 DNA reads TGCGCCAGCAGCCCGAATATTGCCACCCCTCTTGCCAAAAACATTCAGTACTTC. This translates into CASSPNIATPLAKNIQYF.